This T cell receptor beta chain was retrieved from a study of OX40 agonist ivuxolimab in advanced cancers. Some clones are missing from TCRdb's copy, which holds only in-frame ones; the method was immunoSEQ multiplex PCR. The sample includes approximately 58,000 clones, roughly 90% of them seen just once. The CDR3 is made up of 19 amino acids. CDR1 and CDR2 (germline): LGHNA, YNFKEQ. V lost 2 bases to trimming and J lost 0 bases, with 20 bases between them. The receptor's source is an adult with an advanced solid tumor such as melanoma, head and neck, liver or kidney cancer. The chain employs TRBV4-2 and TRBJ2-1; either TRBD1 or TRBD2 may supply D (6 bases each). Here the sequenced sample was CD4+ or CD8+ T cells sorted from blood, taken in a trial of the OX40 agonist ivuxolimab. CDR3 loop: CASSQLLGGGPSSYNEQFF. The CDR3, as DNA: TGTGCCAGCAGCCAACTCCTAGGGGGAGGTCCTAGCTCCTACAATGAGCAGTTCTTC.